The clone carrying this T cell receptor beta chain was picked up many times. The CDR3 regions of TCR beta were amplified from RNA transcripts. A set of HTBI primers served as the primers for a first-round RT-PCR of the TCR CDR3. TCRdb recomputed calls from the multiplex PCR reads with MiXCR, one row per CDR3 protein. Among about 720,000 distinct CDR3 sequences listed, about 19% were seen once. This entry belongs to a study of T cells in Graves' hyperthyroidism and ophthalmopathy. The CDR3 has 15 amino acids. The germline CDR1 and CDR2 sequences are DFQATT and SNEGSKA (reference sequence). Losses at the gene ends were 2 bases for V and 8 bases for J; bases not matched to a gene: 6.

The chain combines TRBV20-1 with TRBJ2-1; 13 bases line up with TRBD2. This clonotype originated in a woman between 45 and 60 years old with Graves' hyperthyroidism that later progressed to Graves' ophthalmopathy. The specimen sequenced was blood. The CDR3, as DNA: TGCAGTGCTAGACAACTAGCGGGGGGGATCGATGAGCAGTTCTTC. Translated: CSARQLAGGIDEQFF.